This is a list of T cell receptor beta chains from one sample in a study of blood T cells in healthy people across ages. TCRdb redid the calling of the 5' RACE reads with MiXCR, one entry per CDR3 protein. The sample lists 1.5 million or so distinct CDR3 sequences; approximately 43% were seen once. The sample taken for sequencing was blood. These TCRs come from a woman aged 18-30 years in good health. Each CDR3 is given with its conserved first and last residue. Each record gives: CDR3 DNA, CDR3 protein, J gene, clone size, D gene, V gene. A D gene is named only where the DNA matches it firmly. The listing skips clone size in some rows; elsewhere it reads once, few, many or a size class.

TGTGCCAGCCAGGAGAGGACAGATGCCTACGAGCAGTACTTC	CASQERTDAYEQYF	TRBJ2-7	.	.	TRBV12-3/TRBV12-4
TGTGCCAGCAGGTCCGTAGCTACGGGCAACACTGAAGCTTTCTTT	CASRSVATGNTEAFF	TRBJ1-1	.	.	TRBV12-3/TRBV12-4
TGTGCCAGCAGTTACGGGATTGGACAGACATTCTCCTACGAGCAGTACTTC	CASSYGIGQTFSYEQYF	TRBJ2-7	few	.	TRBV6-2/TRBV6-3
TGTGCCAGCAGTTACTCTACAGCCAGGGGGGACTACGAGCAGTACTTC	CASSYSTARGDYEQYF	TRBJ2-7	.	.	TRBV6-2/TRBV6-3
TGCAGCGTTCTACGCCGACGGGGCGAGGGCTACACCTTC	CSVLRRRGEGYTF	TRBJ1-2	.	.	TRBV29-1
TGTCCCAGCAGCCCAGGTCTAGCGAACTACAATGAGCAGTTCTTC	CPSSPGLANYNEQFF	TRBJ2-1	.	.	TRBV7-9
TGTGCCAGCAGTCCCATCTTTAGATCAAACTATGGCTACACCTTC	CASSPIFRSNYGYTF	TRBJ1-2	few	.	TRBV2
TGCGCCAGCAGCCAACAATCGGCAACTAATGAAAAACTGTTTTTT	CASSQQSATNEKLFF	TRBJ1-4	.	.	TRBV4-1
TGCGCCAGCAGCCGGCTCAGACAGGGCCTGGAGTACAATGAGCAGTTCTTC	CASSRLRQGLEYNEQFF	TRBJ2-1	few	TRBD1	TRBV4-1
TGTGCCAGCAGCCACGCTGGGAGTTCACCCCTCCACTTT	CASSHAGSSPLHF	TRBJ1-6	.	.	TRBV7-2
TGTGCCAGCAGCTTATACCATAGTGGTTACAATGAGCAGTACTTC	CASSLYHSGYNEQYF	TRBJ2-7	.	.	TRBV7-6
TGTGCCAGCAGCTTACCAGCCCCAGATACGCAGTATTTT	CASSLPAPDTQYF	TRBJ2-3	.	.	TRBV7-3
TGCAGTGCCCTGGACAGGGAATTCTCCTACGAGCAGTACTTC	CSALDREFSYEQYF	TRBJ2-7	few	TRBD1	TRBV20-1
TGCGCCAGCAGCTTAATACAGTCGGTGGAGACCCAGTACTTC	CASSLIQSVETQYF	TRBJ2-5	.	.	TRBV5-1
TGTGCCAGCAGTCCCTCCGGTGATGAGCAGTTCTTC	CASSPSGDEQFF	TRBJ2-1	many	.	TRBV12-3/TRBV12-4
TGTGCCAGCAGCTTGTACAGTTCGGTAAACAATGAGCAGTTCTTC	CASSLYSSVNNEQFF	TRBJ2-1	.	.	TRBV7-2
TGTGCCAGCAGTTTGAAGGGGGCGAGTAAAAAACTGTTTTTT	CASSLKGASKKLFF	TRBJ1-4	few	TRBD1	TRBV12-3/TRBV12-4
TGCGCCAGCACGTCAAATTCAGGGTCTTCGGATGAGCAGTTCTTC	CASTSNSGSSDEQFF	TRBJ2-1	.	.	TRBV4-1
TGTGTCAGTGCGAAATACGATGAGCAGTTCTTC	CVSAKYDEQFF	TRBJ2-1	.	.	TRBV2
TGTGCCAGCAGCTTATTTCGGGTCCCCACAGATACGCAGTATTTT	CASSLFRVPTDTQYF	TRBJ2-3	.	.	TRBV7-3
TGTGCCAGCAGTGATTCCCCAGGGACCTCCTACAATGAGCAGTTCTTC	CASSDSPGTSYNEQFF	TRBJ2-1	few	.	TRBV6-1
TGTGCCAGCAGCTTAGACGAAGGTCGGGCCATTGAAGCTTTCTTT	CASSLDEGRAIEAFF	TRBJ1-1	.	.	TRBV7-2
TGCGCCAGCAGCTTCAGTGCTGGAAACACCATATATTTT	CASSFSAGNTIYF	TRBJ1-3	.	.	TRBV5-1
TGTGCCAGCAGTCGGAGCCCCAACCCCTCCGGGGAGCTGTTTTTT	CASSRSPNPSGELFF	TRBJ2-2	.	.	TRBV12-3/TRBV12-4
TGCAGTGCTAGACCCCGTCTGGGGGTTGAGCAGTACTTC	CSARPRLGVEQYF	TRBJ2-5	.	.	TRBV20-1
TGTGCCAGCAGTTACAACAGGGTGGGGGAGACCCAGTACTTC	CASSYNRVGETQYF	TRBJ2-5	.	.	TRBV6-2/TRBV6-3
TGTGCCAGCAGTTTAGTTAAGTGGGAGGGTAAAAATGAAAAACTGTTTTTT	CASSLVKWEGKNEKLFF	TRBJ1-4	.	.	TRBV12-3/TRBV12-4
TGTGCCAGCAGGGACAGGGTAGGGACCGGGGAGCTGTTTTTT	CASRDRVGTGELFF	TRBJ2-2	.	TRBD1	TRBV6-6
TGTGCCATCAGTGCACAGGGGGTCCACAATGAGCAGTACTTC	CAISAQGVHNEQYF	TRBJ2-7	.	TRBD1	TRBV10-3
TGCGCCAGCAGCCTCAACCCATTCACGGATACGCAGTATTTT	CASSLNPFTDTQYF	TRBJ2-3	many	.	TRBV4-3
TGTGCCAGCAGCTTAGTTACGTACTCTACGGTGGAGCAGTACTTC	CASSLVTYSTVEQYF	TRBJ2-7	few	.	TRBV7-2
TGCAGTGCCTTCCTCGGGATCAATCAGCCCCAGCATTTT	CSAFLGINQPQHF	TRBJ1-5	few	.	TRBV20-1
TGTGCCAGCAGTTTAGTATCAGTATTTACGGAGACCCAGTACTTC	CASSLVSVFTETQYF	TRBJ2-5	.	.	TRBV12-3/TRBV12-4
TGTGCCAGCACCTCCGTGGGGACACACTATGGCTACACCTTC	CASTSVGTHYGYTF	TRBJ1-2	.	.	TRBV6-5
TGCAGTGCTAGAGTTGCAGGGATGACCTACAATGAGCAGTACTTC	CSARVAGMTYNEQYF	TRBJ2-7	once	.	TRBV20-1
TGTGCCAGCAGCTCCGTCGCGGGAGGGCCCAATGAGCAGTTCTTC	CASSSVAGGPNEQFF	TRBJ2-1	few	TRBD2	TRBV11-3
TGCAGCGCTGCCCCGGGACAGGGTGATTCGGCTTTCTTT	CSAAPGQGDSAFF	TRBJ1-1	few	TRBD1	TRBV29-1